This entry features one TCR beta chain sequence. Negatively enriched CD4+ T cells were divided by CD45RA into naive and memory. This sample was taken from a study of shared clonotypes between healthy human individuals. Sequencing was at deep level. The sorted-subset replicate PCRs were given around 200 ng DNA, which is around 29,000 T cell genomes. Some clones are missing from TCRdb's copy, which holds only in-frame ones; the method was immunoSEQ multiplex PCR. Of about a million clones detected, 75% appear once; the ten largest clones hold approximately 1.5%. Germline CDR1 reads SGHRS; CDR2 reads YFSETQ. The junction had 2 bases not matched to a gene; V was cut back by 4 bases and J by 3 bases. The CDR3 runs 13 residues.

The sequenced sample consisted of memory CD4+ T cells sorted from blood. Subset: CD45RA-negative fraction. This TCR was recovered from a man aged 18 to 29 in good health. The chain is built from TRBV5-1 and TRBJ2-5; TRBD1 matches 8 bases. Here the CDR3 reads CASSGTGKETQYF. The CDR3 DNA is TGCGCCAGCAGCGGGACAGGTAAAGAGACCCAGTACTTC.